This T cell receptor (beta chain) was profiled in a study of T cells after posttransplantation cyclophosphamide. Notes on the study in general: Donor-recipient repertoire similarity was low at 1-2 months, rising over year one. After PTCy, TRB diversity resembled that of CNI/methotrexate controls.

Data came from immunoSEQ multiplex PCR; TCRdb stores just in-frame clones and leaves some out. Among approximately 23,000 clones listed, approximately 97% were seen once. Details on this clone: Its cognate antigen is unknown.

The naive gate required viable CD3+CD4+ or CD3+CD8+ cells with CCR7+CD45RA+CD45RO-CD95-CD27+CD28+ phenotype. This CDR3 comprises 15 residues. CDR1 and CDR2 (germline): SGHVS, FQNEAQ. Germline trimming cut 5 bases from V and 3 bases from J; bases unmatched to any gene: 6. The gene calls are TRBV7-8 and TRBJ1-1; 10 bases map to TRBD1. The TCR was taken from a man aged 50 to 60 in good health, CMV-negative, and a related stem cell transplant donor. The material sequenced was naive CD4+ T cells sorted from PBMCs. CDR3 coding DNA: TGTGCCAGCAGCGGAGACAGGGGGCGAGACACTGAAGCTTTCTTT. Translating gives CASSGDRGRDTEAFF.